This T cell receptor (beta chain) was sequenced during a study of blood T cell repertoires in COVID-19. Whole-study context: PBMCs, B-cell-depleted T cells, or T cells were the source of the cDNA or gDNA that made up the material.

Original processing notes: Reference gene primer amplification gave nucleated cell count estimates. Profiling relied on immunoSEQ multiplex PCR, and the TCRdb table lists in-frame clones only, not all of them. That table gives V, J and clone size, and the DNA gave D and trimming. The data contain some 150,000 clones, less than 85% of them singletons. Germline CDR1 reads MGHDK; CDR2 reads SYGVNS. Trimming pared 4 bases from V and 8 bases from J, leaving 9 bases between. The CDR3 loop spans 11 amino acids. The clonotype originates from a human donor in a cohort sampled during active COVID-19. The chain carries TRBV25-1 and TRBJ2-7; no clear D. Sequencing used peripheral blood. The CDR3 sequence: CASSVQSKQYF. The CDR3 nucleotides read TGTGCCAGCAGTGTCCAATCTAAGCAGTACTTC.